These 21 T cell receptor beta chains were all obtained from the same sample, sequenced in a study of cytomegalovirus exposure and HLA in healthy donors. In the PCR, 60 Vbeta and 13 Jbeta primers were used. Clones were read by immunoSEQ multiplex PCR, and TCRdb kept only the in-frame ones, dropping some. The sample carries 85,000 to 100,000 clones, roughly four fifths recorded once. Sequencing was carried out using PBMCs. All receptors come from a human donor in good health.

This clone was picked up one time. This chain joins TRBV6-1 and TRBJ2-1, with TRBD2 as a possible D gene (5 bases). With 1 base removed from V and 3 bases from J, the gap between germline ends came to 16 bases. CDR1 MNHNS and CDR2 SASEGT come from the germline V gene. This CDR3 contains 17 residues. The CDR3 loop is CASSEEPGKILYNEQFF. As DNA, the CDR3 is TGTGCCAGCAGTGAAGAGCCGGGAAAAATCCTCTACAATGAGCAGTTCTTC.

The chain joins TRBV2 to TRBJ1-2, with a possible D match to TRBD1 (6 bases). With 11 bases removed from V and 4 bases from J, the gap between germline ends came to 14 bases. From germline, CDR1 is SNHLY and CDR2 FYNNEI. The CDR3 covers 12 residues. The CDR3 is CAGDTEGYGYTF. DNA of the CDR3: TGTGCCGGGGACACCGAGGGCTATGGCTACACCTTC.

V is TRBV2 and J is TRBJ2-4; a weak D match, TRBD2 (5 bases). The V end lost 6 bases, the J end lost 0 bases, and 15 bases lay between the germline ends. Germline CDR1 SNHLY, CDR2 FYNNEI. The CDR3 loop spans 16 amino acids. The CDR3 is CASRIPGITAKNIQYF. The CDR3 coding sequence is TGTGCCAGCAGGATTCCCGGGATTACAGCCAAAAACATTCAGTACTTC.

In its sample, this clone was seen a few times. The gene calls are TRBV27 and TRBJ2-1; 12 bases match TRBD1. The CDR3 loop spans 16 amino acids. From germline, CDR1 is MNHEY and CDR2 SMNVEV (reference sequence). The trim removed 7 bases at V and 9 bases at J, leaving 13 bases unmatched. This chain's CDR3 is CASTQLTGTGGLEQFF. CDR3 bases: TGTGCCAGCACCCAGCTGACCGGGACAGGGGGCCTTGAGCAGTTCTTC.

This clone came up once. V usage is TRBV19 and J usage is TRBJ2-2, with TRBD2 matching over 7 bases. The length of the CDR3 is 16 residues. Trimming removed 7 bases from V and 2 bases from J; junction bases left unmatched: 10. Germline values: CDR1 LNHDA, CDR2 SQIVND (reference sequence). CDR3 coding DNA: TGTGCCAGTATCGAGGGCGGGACTATAAACACCGGGGAGCTGTTTTTT. Amino acid sequence: CASIEGGTINTGELFF.

V and J are TRBV6-6 and TRBJ1-5; TRBD1 matches at 9 bases. CDR3 length: 13 residues. Trimming cost V 6 bases and J 6 bases; bases outside gene matches: 3. CDR1 MNHNY and CDR2 SVGAGI come from the germline V gene (reference sequence). CDR3 sequence (DNA): TGTGCCAGCAGGGACAGGGGTGGTCAGCCCCAGCATTTT. Protein: CASRDRGGQPQHF.

The chain has TRBV4-3 and TRBJ2-1; 8 bases match TRBD2. This CDR3 region has 16 residues. The J segment lost 4 bases and the V segment lost 4 bases, leaving 9 bases of the junction unmatched. Germline loops: CDR1 LGHNA, CDR2 YSLEER. CDR3 DNA: TGCGCCAGCAGCCCGTATACAGCGGGGGCTTACAATGAGCAGTTCTTC. This sequence encodes CASSPYTAGAYNEQFF.

V gene TRBV5-4 combines with J gene TRBJ2-6, with 7 bases matching TRBD1. The CDR3 runs to 16 residues. V lost 4 bases to trimming and J lost 6 bases; unmatched junction nucleotides: 10. CDR1 is SGHNT and CDR2 is YYREEE in the germline V gene (reference sequence). DNA for the CDR3: TGTGCCAGCAGCGCCTTGACAGGGTTTGCGGCCAACGTCCTGACTTTC. Protein: CASSALTGFAANVLTF. Based on the CDR3 plus reference TRBV5-4 and TRBJ2-6, the full variable domain is ETGVTQSPTHLIKTRGQQVTLRCSSQSGHNTVSWYQQALGQGPQFIFQYYREEENGRGNFPPRFSGLQFPNYSSELNVNALELDDSALYLCASSALTGFAANVLTFGAGSRLTVL.

This sequence joins TRBV5-6 and TRBJ2-7, with 10 nucleotides matching TRBD2. From germline, CDR1 is SGHDT and CDR2 YYEEEE. Germline trimming cut 1 base from V and 7 bases from J; bases unmatched to any gene: 5. The CDR3 loop spans 14 amino acids. CDR3 sequence: CASSLSGRASEQYF. The CDR3 nucleotides are TGTGCCAGCAGCTTGAGCGGGAGGGCCTCTGAGCAGTACTTC. The variable domain in full, completed from reference TRBV5-6 and TRBJ2-7, reads DAGVTQSPTHLIKTRGQQVTLRCSPKSGHDTVSWYQQALGQGPQFIFQYYEEEERQRGNFPDRFSGHQFPNYSSELNVNALLLGDSALYLCASSLSGRASEQYFGPGTRLTVT.

The chain carries TRBV5-5 and TRBJ2-1; TRBD2 aligns across 10 bases. Germline CDR1 SGHKS, CDR2 YYEKEE (reference sequence). V lost 0 bases and J lost 8; bases outside the gene matches: 17. The CDR3 has 19 amino acids. CDR3 nucleotides: TGTGCCAGCAGCTTGGGGATCAATAGCGGGAGGACATCGGTGGATGAGCAGTTCTTC. Translated, it gives CASSLGINSGRTSVDEQFF.

The chain couples TRBV5-5 to TRBJ2-6, with TRBD1 as a possible D gene (6 bases). This CDR3 contains 16 residues. V was shortened by 2 bases and J by 2 bases, with 11 bases between the two germline ends. Germline V lookup: CDR1 SGHKS, CDR2 YYEKEE (reference sequence). CDR3 protein: CASSFEAGAGANVLTF. The CDR3 DNA sequence: TGTGCCAGCAGCTTCGAAGCAGGGGCTGGGGCCAACGTCCTGACTTTC.

The chain is built from TRBV29-1 and TRBJ2-7; possibly TRBD1 for D (6 bases). Germline CDR1 SQVTM, CDR2 ANQGSEA. This CDR3 has 14 amino acids. V gave up 2 bases and J gave up 6 bases, with 17 bases separating them. The CDR3 DNA reads as TGCAGCGTTGAATTGGGCGGCAGGGGCGGCGAGCAGTACTTC. This encodes CSVELGGRGGEQYF.

V usage is TRBV4-3 and J usage is TRBJ2-7; TRBD2 might be the D (5 bases). The CDR3 is made up of 15 amino acids. V was pared by 1 base and J by 5 bases, with 15 bases between. Germline V CDR1 and CDR2: LGHNA, YSLEER. The CDR3 bases are TGCGCCAGCAGCCAAGTGGGAAATGCGGGCCACGAGCAGTACTTC. The encoded protein is CASSQVGNAGHEQYF.

This clone occurred a few times. The chain links TRBV7-9 to TRBJ2-7, with D maybe TRBD2 (6 bases). Germline V gene sequence: CDR1 SEHNR, CDR2 FQNEAQ (reference sequence). CDR3 length: 13 residues. V lost 4 bases to trimming and J lost 5 bases, with 12 bases between them. This chain's CDR3 is CASSYTSIDEQYF. CDR3 in DNA: TGTGCCAGCAGCTATACTAGCATAGACGAGCAGTACTTC.

The chain links TRBV7-6 to TRBJ1-5; 9 nucleotides align to TRBD1. The CDR3 extends over 15 amino acids. The V gene's germline CDR1 is SGHVS and CDR2 FNYEAQ. With 2 bases clipped from V and 6 bases from J, the junction kept 5 bases outside the gene matches. CDR3: CASSLKQGAGQPQHF. CDR3 in DNA: TGTGCCAGCAGCTTAAAACAGGGGGCTGGTCAGCCCCAGCATTTT.

The CDR3 spells CASSLGSGGSKNIQYF. DNA for the CDR3: TGCGCCAGCAGCCTTGGATCAGGGGGTTCGAAAAACATTCAGTACTTC. V gene TRBV4-3 combines with J gene TRBJ2-4; TRBD1 aligns across 7 bases. The junction had 10 bases not matched to a gene; V was cut back by 4 bases and J by 4 bases. Germline values: CDR1 LGHNA, CDR2 YSLEER. The CDR3 consists of 16 residues.

This chain connects TRBV7-8 to TRBJ2-4, with 8 nucleotides matching TRBD2. The germline V gene encodes CDR1 SGHVS and CDR2 FQNEAQ. This CDR3 is 15 amino acids long. Unmatched junction bases numbered 7, after V lost 5 bases and J lost 4 bases. The CDR3 protein is CASSQYSGTKNIQYF. Written as DNA, the CDR3 is TGTGCCAGCAGCCAATATAGCGGGACAAAAAACATTCAGTACTTC. Full variable domain (rest looked up from reference TRBV7-8 and TRBJ2-4): GAGVSQSPRYKVAKRGQDVALRCDPISGHVSLFWYQQALGQGPEFLTYFQNEAQLDKSGLPSDRFFAERPEGSVSTLKIQRTQQEDSAVYLCASSQYSGTKNIQYFGAGTRLSVL.

V is TRBV6-1 and J is TRBJ2-5, with 11 bases fitting TRBD2. The germline V gene has CDR1 MNHNS and CDR2 SASEGT. The V gene end was trimmed by 3 bases and the J gene end by 1 base; junction bases not matched to a gene: 1. The CDR3 consists of 15 residues. The CDR3 region has the DNA TGTGCCAGCAGTGACGGACTAGCGGGCCAAGAGACCCAGTACTTC. It codes for CASSDGLAGQETQYF.

The chain couples TRBV5-1 to TRBJ2-7; 11 bases are a match to TRBD2. The V segment lost 5 bases and the J segment 5 bases; nucleotides outside the gene matches: 15. Germline V gene data show CDR1 as SGHRS and CDR2 as YFSETQ. The CDR3 extends over 17 amino acids. Written as DNA, the CDR3 is TGCGCCAGCAGTCATGAAACCAAACTAGCGGGAGAAAACGAGCAGTACTTC. It codes for CASSHETKLAGENEQYF.

The rearrangement links TRBV5-1 to TRBJ1-4; 7 nucleotides agree with TRBD1. CDR1 is SGHRS, CDR2 YFSETQ, per germline. This CDR3 region has 15 residues. With V trimmed by 3 bases and J by 8 bases, 10 bases remained unmatched. CDR3: CASSSLGQKEEKLFF. CDR3 nucleotides: TGCGCCAGCAGCTCGTTGGGACAGAAGGAAGAAAAACTGTTTTTT.

This chain links TRBV4-1 with TRBJ2-5; a possible D gene is TRBD1 (5 bases). V gave up 2 bases and J gave up 5 bases, with 12 bases separating them. The length of the CDR3 is 14 residues. Germline V gene lookup returns CDR1 MGHRA and CDR2 YSYEKL. As DNA, the CDR3 is TGCGCCAGCAGCCAACCTGACAGAGGCGAGACCCAGTACTTC. This translates into CASSQPDRGETQYF.